This T cell receptor (beta chain) was sequenced in a study of pediatric ulcerative colitis. Study summary: Over five patients showed pancolitis and two showed left-sided colitis. Notes on the study in general: Rectal repertoires separated controls, mild-moderate and acute severe colitis.

On this clone: Its target is unknown.

Trimming removed 5 bases from V and 3 bases from J; junction bases left unmatched: 14. Germline V gene data show CDR1 as SGHVS and CDR2 as FNYEAQ. The CDR3 sequence is 18 residues long. One to two pinch biopsies were taken from the rectum during colonoscopy. The assay was run at survey level. Sequencing depth was up to 500,000 reads per sample. Measured with immunoSEQ multiplex PCR; TCRdb has only the in-frame clones, and not every one. This sample has more than 15,000 clones, with about three quarters found just once. The source of this sequence is a girl between 10 and 17 years old with moderate ulcerative colitis. Sequencing was done on a sample of gut tissue. V usage is TRBV7-6 and J usage is TRBJ2-1; 9 bases are a match to TRBD2. The chain's CDR3 is CASSPRAKASGNYNEQFF. CDR3 coding DNA: TGTGCCAGCAGCCCCCGGGCAAAGGCTAGCGGGAACTACAATGAGCAGTTCTTC.